The T cell receptor (beta chain) under discussion was sequenced for a study of blood T cell repertoires in COVID-19. As for the study in general: Some COVID-19 samples were acute and others convalescent; all came from the United States, Italy and Spain. T cells, B-cell-depleted T cells, or PBMCs supplied cDNA or gDNA.

In this sample, this clone turned up a few times. Authors' data handling: Estimated nucleated cell counts came from reference gene primer amplification. Generated by immunoSEQ multiplex PCR, the TCRdb table keeps only in-frame clones and is missing some. V, J and clone size reflect that table, while D and trimming were determined from the DNA. This sample has around 240,000 clones, with around 83% found just once. CDR1 and CDR2 from the germline V gene are WNHNN and SYGVQD (reference sequence). This CDR3 has 11 amino acids. The germline V and J ends were trimmed by 9 bases and 2 bases, with 7 bases remaining between them.

The specimen was peripheral blood. This clonotype was obtained from a woman in her 50s with acute or convalescent COVID-19. The V and J genes are TRBV10-1 and TRBJ1-1; no firm D call. CDR3: CARHINTEAFF. Here the CDR3 DNA reads TGCGCCAGACACATAAACACTGAAGCTTTCTTT.